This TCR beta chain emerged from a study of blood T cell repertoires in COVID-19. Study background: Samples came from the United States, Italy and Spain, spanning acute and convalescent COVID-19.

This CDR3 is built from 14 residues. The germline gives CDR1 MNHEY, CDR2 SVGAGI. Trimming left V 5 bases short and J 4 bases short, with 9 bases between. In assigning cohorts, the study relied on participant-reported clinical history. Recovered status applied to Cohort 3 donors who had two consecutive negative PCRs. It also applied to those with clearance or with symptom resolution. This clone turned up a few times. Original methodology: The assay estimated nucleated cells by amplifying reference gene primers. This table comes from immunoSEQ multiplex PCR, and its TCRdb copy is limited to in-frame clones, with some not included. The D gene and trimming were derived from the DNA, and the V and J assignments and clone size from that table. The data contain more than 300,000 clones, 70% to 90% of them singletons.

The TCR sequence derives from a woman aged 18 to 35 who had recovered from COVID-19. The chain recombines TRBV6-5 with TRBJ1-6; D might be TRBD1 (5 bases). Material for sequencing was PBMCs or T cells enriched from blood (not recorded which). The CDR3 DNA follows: TGTGCCAGCAGTCCGGCAGGGTATAATTCACCCCTCCACTTT. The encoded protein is CASSPAGYNSPLHF.